The sequence of this T cell receptor (beta chain) was determined in a study of T-cell memory formation after mild COVID-19 (dated by TCRdb to 2020 to 2023). Regarding the study in general: Most TCR sequence clusters were specific to one of the two donors. In two donors, T-cell clones that expanded and contracted after mild COVID-19 were followed by sequencing TCRalpha and TCRbeta repertoires longitudinally. Two young, previously healthy adult volunteers made up the cohort, one male and one female.

This clonotype was counted only a few times. The antigen it recognizes is unknown. No base quality values were provided; no much bigger clone lies one nucleotide off. Study-wide conclusions, independent of this receptor: Contracting CD4+ clones were located mainly in the CM and EM memory subsets, whereas CD8+ clones were found to be enriched in EMRA. Whether the second-wave clones peaking on day 37 were SARS-CoV-2 specific was not confirmed. Only a couple of mild cases were covered in the study, and larger cohorts including severe cases with pre-infection samples were considered necessary. Clones that contracted from day 15 to 85 showed balanced CD4/CD8 phenotypes, whereas a second wave of clones that expanded from day 15 to 37 leaned towards CD4+. Some responding clones were found in pre-infection memory, which suggests that pre-existing cross-reactive memory T cells took part in the SARS-CoV-2 response.

Ficoll-Paque density gradient centrifugation was used to isolate PBMCs. The reads were generated on an Illumina NovaSeq 6000. cDNA libraries for TCRalpha and TCRbeta were prepared by 5'RACE using constant-segment primers, with sample barcodes and unique molecular identifiers added. RNA was extracted from every sample with Trizol reagent. The libraries were amplified in two PCR steps, and the second step added a second sample barcode and Illumina TruSeq adapters. Sequencing of libraries was performed on an Illumina NovaSeq with 2 x 150 bp paired-end reads. The original pipeline was this. The reads were demultiplexed and collapsed into UMI-guided consensus sequences using migec v1.2.7. Using mixcr v2.1.11, UMI consensuses were aligned to TRA and TRB V and J templates and then assembled into clonotypes. Expanded or contracted clonotypes were those called significant by both edgeR and NoisET, with noise models trained on biological replicates. For edgeR calls, the cutoffs were a false discovery rate-adjusted p below 0.01 and a log2 fold-change threshold of 1. As an exploratory analysis of dynamics, max-normalized trajectories of the 1000 most abundant clonotypes were examined with PCA combined with hierarchical clustering. Separately sequenced CD4+ and CD8+ repertoires were used to assign the CD4 or CD8 phenotype of responding clones. The raw public data were reprocessed by TCRdb itself: fastp quality trimming at Q25, MiXCR clonotype calling, in-frame beta chains only. Each CDR3 protein appears once, grouped with its most common genes and DNA. TCRdb, not the original authors, processed these V and J calls. The table for this sample lists nearly 40,000 distinct CDR3 sequences; over 5% of them were counted only once. Under 0.95% of the sample is held by the ten biggest clonotypes.

Inclusive of the bounding cysteine and phenylalanine, the CDR3 is 13 residues long. The DNA shown is the 39-base CDR3, in frame from base 1. V loses 7 bases of germline sequence and J loses 1 base, and the interval between the two ends is 10 bases. CDR1 and CDR2 are read off the germline V gene as SGHTA and FQGNSA. This receptor was taken from an adult who had mild COVID-19 (a few samples of this study predate the infection). The sample titles of this study are shuffled in the database, so cell type and time point are left out. In this chain, TRBV7-2 is recombined with TRBJ1-1; a weak D assignment points to TRBD1 (5 bases agree). The sequenced sample consisted of PBMCs or a T cell subset sorted from them (not recorded which). The DNA sequence reads TGTGCCAGCAATCCTGGGGCGAACACTGAAGCTTTCTTT. This gives the protein CASNPGANTEAFF. Here the CDR3 is joined to the reference TRBV7-2 and TRBJ1-1 genes, and the full variable domain is: GAGVSQSPSNKVTEKGKDVELRCDPISGHTALYWYRQSLGQGLEFLIYFQGNSAPDKSGLPSDRFSAERTGGSVSTLTIQRTQQEDSAVYLCASNPGANTEAFFGQGTRLTVV.